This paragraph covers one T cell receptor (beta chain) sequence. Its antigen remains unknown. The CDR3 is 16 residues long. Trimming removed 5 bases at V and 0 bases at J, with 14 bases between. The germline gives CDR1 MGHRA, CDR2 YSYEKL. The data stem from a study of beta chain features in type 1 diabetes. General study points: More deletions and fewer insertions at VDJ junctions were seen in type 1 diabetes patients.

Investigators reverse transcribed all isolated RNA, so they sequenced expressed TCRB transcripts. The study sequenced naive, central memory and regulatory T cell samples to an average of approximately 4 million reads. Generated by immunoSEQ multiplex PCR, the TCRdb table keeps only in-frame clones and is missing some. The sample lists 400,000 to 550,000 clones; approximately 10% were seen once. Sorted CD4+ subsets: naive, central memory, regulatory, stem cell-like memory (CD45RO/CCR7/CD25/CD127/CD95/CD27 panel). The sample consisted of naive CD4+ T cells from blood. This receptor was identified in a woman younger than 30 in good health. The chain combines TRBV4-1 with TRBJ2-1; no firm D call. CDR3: CASSRAWGVSYNEQFF. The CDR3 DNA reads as TGCGCCAGCAGCAGGGCCTGGGGTGTCTCCTACAATGAGCAGTTCTTC.